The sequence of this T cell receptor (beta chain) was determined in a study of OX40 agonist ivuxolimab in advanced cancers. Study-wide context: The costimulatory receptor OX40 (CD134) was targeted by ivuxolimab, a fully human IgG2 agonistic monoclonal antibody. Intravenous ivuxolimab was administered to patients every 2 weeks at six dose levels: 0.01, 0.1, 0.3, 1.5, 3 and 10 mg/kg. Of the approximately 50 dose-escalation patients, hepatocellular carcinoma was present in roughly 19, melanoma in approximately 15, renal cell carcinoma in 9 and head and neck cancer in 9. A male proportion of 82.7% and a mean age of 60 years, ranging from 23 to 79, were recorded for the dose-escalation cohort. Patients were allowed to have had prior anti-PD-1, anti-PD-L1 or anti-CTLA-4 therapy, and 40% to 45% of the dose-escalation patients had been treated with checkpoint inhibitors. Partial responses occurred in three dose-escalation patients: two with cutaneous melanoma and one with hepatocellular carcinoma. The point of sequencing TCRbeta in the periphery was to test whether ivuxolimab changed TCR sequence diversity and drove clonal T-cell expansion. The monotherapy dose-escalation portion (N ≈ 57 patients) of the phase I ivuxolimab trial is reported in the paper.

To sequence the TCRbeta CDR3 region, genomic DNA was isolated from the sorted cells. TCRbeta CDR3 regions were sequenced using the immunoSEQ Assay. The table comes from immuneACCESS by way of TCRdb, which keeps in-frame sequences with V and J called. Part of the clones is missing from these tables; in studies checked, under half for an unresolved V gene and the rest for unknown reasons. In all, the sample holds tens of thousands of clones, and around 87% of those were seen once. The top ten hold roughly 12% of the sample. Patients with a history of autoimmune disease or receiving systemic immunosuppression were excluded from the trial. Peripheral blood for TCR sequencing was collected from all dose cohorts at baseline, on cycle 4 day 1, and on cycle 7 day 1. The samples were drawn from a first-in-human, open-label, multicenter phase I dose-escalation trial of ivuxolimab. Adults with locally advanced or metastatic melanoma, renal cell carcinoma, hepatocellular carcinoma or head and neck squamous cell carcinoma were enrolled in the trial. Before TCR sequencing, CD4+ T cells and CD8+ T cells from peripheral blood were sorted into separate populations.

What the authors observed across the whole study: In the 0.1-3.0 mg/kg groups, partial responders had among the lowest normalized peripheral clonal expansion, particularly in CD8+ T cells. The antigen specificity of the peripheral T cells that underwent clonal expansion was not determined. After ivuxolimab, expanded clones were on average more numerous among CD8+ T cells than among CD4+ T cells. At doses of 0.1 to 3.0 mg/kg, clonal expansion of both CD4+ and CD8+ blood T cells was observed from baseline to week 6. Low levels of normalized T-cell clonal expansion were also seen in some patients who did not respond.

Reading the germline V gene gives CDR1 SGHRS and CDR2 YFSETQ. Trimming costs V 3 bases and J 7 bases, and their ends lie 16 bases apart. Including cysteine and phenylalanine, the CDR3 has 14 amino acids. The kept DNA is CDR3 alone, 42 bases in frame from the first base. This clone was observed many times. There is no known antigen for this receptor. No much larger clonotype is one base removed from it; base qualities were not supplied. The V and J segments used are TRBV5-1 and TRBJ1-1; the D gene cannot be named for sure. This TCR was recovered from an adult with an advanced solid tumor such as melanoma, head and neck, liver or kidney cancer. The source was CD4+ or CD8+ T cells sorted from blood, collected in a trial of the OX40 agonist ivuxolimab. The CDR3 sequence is CASSSAGGGNEAFF. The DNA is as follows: TGCGCCAGCAGCTCGGCGGGAGGCGGAAATGAAGCTTTCTTT.